These 28 T cell receptor beta chains were all obtained from the same sample, sequenced in a study of sequential checkpoint blockade in melanoma. TCRdb's copy holds only in-frame clones and misses some; the assay was immunoSEQ multiplex PCR. This sample yields under 25,000 clones, of which around 88% are seen a single time; 36% belongs to the top ten. The treatment was: randomized to nivolumab then ipilimumab (arm A) or the reverse (arm B). The sequencing here drew on CD8+ T cells sorted from blood (inferred from file names), taken from a patient given nivolumab and ipilimumab in sequence. These receptors came from a human donor with melanoma.

This clone was seen a few times. The sample carries other DNA sequences with the same CDR3. J is TRBJ2-5 and V is TRBV7-9, with no clear D. Judging by the DNA end, TRBJ2-7 fits better; the J call may be wrong. Germline V gene lookup returns CDR1 SEHNR and CDR2 FQNEAQ (reference sequence). The CDR3 loop spans 12 amino acids. Here the CDR3 reads CASSLADYEQYF. CDR3 nucleotide sequence: TGTGCCAGCAGCTTAGCAGACTACGAGCAGTACTTC.

CDR3 DNA: TGTGCCAGCAGTTACGATGGGAGTTCACCCCTCCACTTT. Encoded protein: CASSYDGSSPLHF. This rearrangement joins TRBV6-6 to TRBJ1-6; D unresolved. Germline CDR1 is MNHNY and CDR2 is SVGAGI (reference sequence). The V end was cut by 2 bases, the J end by 9 bases, with 8 bases between. The CDR3 has 13 amino acids.

This sequence joins TRBV28 and TRBJ1-1; 7 bases are a match to TRBD1. Germline V gene data show CDR1 as MDHEN and CDR2 as SYDVKM. The CDR3 consists of 14 residues. The ends lost 6 bases at V and 1 base at J; junction bases unmatched: 5. The CDR3 region is CASRIQGWNTEAFF. The CDR3 DNA reads as TGTGCCAGCAGAATACAGGGGTGGAACACTGAAGCTTTCTTT.

Only a few counts were recorded for this clone. This rearrangement joins TRBV28 to TRBJ2-1; D is ambiguous. The CDR3 loop spans 11 amino acids. The germline V and J ends were trimmed by 2 bases and 8 bases, with 4 bases remaining between them. From germline, CDR1 is MDHEN and CDR2 SYDVKM. CDR3 nucleotides: TGTGCCAGCAGTTTACGCGATGAGCAGTTCTTC. Its protein is CASSLRDEQFF.

The chain carries TRBV6-5 and TRBJ1-2, with D hard to call. CDR3 length equals 15 residues. The V end lost 6 bases, the J end lost 1 base, and 15 bases lay between the germline ends. Germline V gene lookup returns CDR1 MNHEY and CDR2 SVGAGI. CDR3 sequence: CASSLGGRGNYGYTF. The CDR3 DNA follows: TGTGCCAGCAGCCTAGGCGGACGGGGTAACTATGGCTACACCTTC.

This clone is labeled medium-sized (0.01 to 0.1%). CDR3 nucleotides: TGCGCCAGCAGCACTAGCGTACTGGGGGAGCAGTTCTTC. The encoded protein is CASSTSVLGEQFF. The chain couples TRBV10-1 to TRBJ2-1; TRBD2 matches 7 bases. The V and J ends lost 6 bases and 10 bases, in that order; junction bases with no gene match: 9. Germline values: CDR1 WNHNN, CDR2 SYGVQD (reference sequence). The length of the CDR3 is 13 residues.

The sample holds one count of this clone. This sequence joins TRBV28 and TRBJ2-3, with D hard to call. In germline, CDR1 is MDHEN, CDR2 SYDVKM. Trimming removed 4 bases from V and 3 bases from J, with 8 bases in between. There are 13 residues in the CDR3. CDR3 residues: CASSSTGTDTQYF. CDR3 sequence (DNA): TGTGCCAGCAGTTCCACCGGGACAGATACGCAGTATTTT.

V gene TRBV7-6 combines with J gene TRBJ2-2; D ambiguous. V was trimmed by 1 base and J by 3 bases, leaving 9 bases between them. Germline-derived CDR1 and CDR2 are SGHVS and FNYEAQ. The CDR3 has 15 residues. The CDR3 DNA reads as TGTGCCAGCAGCTTAGGATCTCGGTACACCGGGGAGCTGTTTTTT. Its translation: CASSLGSRYTGELFF.

This clone was counted once. This rearrangement joins TRBV27 to TRBJ2-7; 10 bases line up with TRBD2. The germline V gene has CDR1 MNHEY and CDR2 SMNVEV (reference sequence). The CDR3 loop spans 15 amino acids. The V gene end was trimmed by 5 bases and the J gene end by 1 base; junction bases not matched to a gene: 5. CDR3 DNA: TGTGCCAGCAGTAAGGGACTAGCGTCTTCCTACGAGCAGTACTTC. Protein product: CASSKGLASSYEQYF.

The rearrangement links TRBV18 to TRBJ1-2; D is perhaps TRBD1 (5 bases). The CDR3 is 18 amino acids. The germline V gene encodes CDR1 KGHSH and CDR2 LQKENI. The V gene lost 2 bases and the J gene lost 0 bases, with 19 bases spanning the gap. CDR3 in DNA: TGTGCCAGCTCACCAGAGACGGGCGGCCGGGGGGCTAACTATGGCTACACCTTC. Amino acids: CASSPETGGRGANYGYTF.

The chain uses TRBV5-5 and TRBJ2-7; TRBD2 is a possible D gene (6 bases). From germline, CDR1 is SGHKS and CDR2 YYEKEE (reference sequence). The CDR3 consists of 14 residues. The V end lost 0 bases, the J end lost 5 bases, and 12 bases lay between the germline ends. The chain's CDR3 is CASSLAAGRNEQYF. The CDR3 nucleotides are TGTGCCAGCAGCTTGGCGGCAGGGAGGAACGAGCAGTACTTC.

This clone has only one observation. This specimen includes other DNA sequences encoding the same CDR3. This chain links TRBV5-1 with TRBJ1-1; 9 bases are a match to TRBD1. The V segment lost 8 bases and the J segment 1 base; nucleotides outside the gene matches: 6. CDR3 size: 14 residues. Germline CDR1 is SGHRS and CDR2 is YFSETQ. The CDR3 reads CASVPGQGNTEAFF. The CDR3 DNA reads TGCGCCAGTGTGCCGGGACAGGGGAACACTGAAGCTTTCTTT. The entire variable domain, with the rest obtained from reference TRBV5-1 and TRBJ1-1, is as follows: KAGVTQTPRYLIKTRGQQVTLSCSPISGHRSVSWYQQTPGQGLQFLFEYFSETQRNKGNFPGRFSGRQFSNSRSEMNVSTLELGDSALYLCASVPGQGNTEAFFGQGTRLTVV.

The J gene is TRBJ2-3, the V gene TRBV6-6; perhaps TRBD1 as D (5 bases). Trimming cost V 8 bases and J 0 bases, with 18 bases left between them. The CDR3 is 16 residues long. The V gene's germline CDR1 is MNHNY and CDR2 SVGAGI (reference sequence). The CDR3 sequence is CASFSPREFSTDTQYF. The CDR3 DNA sequence: TGTGCCAGCTTTAGCCCCAGGGAATTTAGCACAGATACGCAGTATTTT.

The chain has TRBV6-6 and TRBJ2-2, with TRBD2 matching 8 bases. This CDR3 is 16 amino acids long. The V gene's germline CDR1 is MNHNY and CDR2 SVGAGI (reference sequence). With 0 bases clipped from V and 1 base from J, the junction kept 1 base outside the gene matches. CDR3 amino acids: CASSYSTSENTGELFF. The CDR3 DNA reads as TGTGCCAGCAGTTACTCGACTAGCGAGAACACCGGGGAGCTGTTTTTT.

The V call is TRBV6-4, the J call TRBJ2-1; 10 bases are a match to TRBD2. Germline assignment: CDR1 MRHNA and CDR2 SNTAGT. CDR3 length: 15 amino acids. V was pared by 5 bases and J by 1 base, with 2 bases of the junction left unmatched. In nucleotides, the CDR3 is TGTGCCAGCAGTTCTAGCGGGAGTTCCTACAATGAGCAGTTCTTC. Its translation: CASSSSGSSYNEQFF.

This chain joins TRBV27 and TRBJ1-2; D call uncertain. The CDR3 is 13 residues long. Germline V gives CDR1 MNHEY, CDR2 SMNVEV (reference sequence). Trimming stripped 0 bases from V and 10 bases from J, with 12 bases between. CDR3 loop: CASSLSAVAVYTF. Written as DNA, the CDR3 is TGTGCCAGCAGTTTATCGGCGGTGGCAGTCTACACCTTC.

V usage is TRBV5-8 and J usage is TRBJ1-5, with no clear D. Germline CDR1 SGHTS, CDR2 YDEGEE. Between the trimmed V and J ends, which lost 0 bases and 4 bases, there was a span of 5 bases. The CDR3 contains 13 residues. In DNA form, the CDR3 reads TGTGCCAGCAGCTTGGCCGGGAATCAGCCCCAGCATTTT. Its protein product is CASSLAGNQPQHF.

This chain connects TRBV7-9 to TRBJ2-7; TRBD2 might be the D (6 bases). The CDR3 has 15 amino acids. Trimming removed 3 bases from V and 1 base from J, with 13 bases in between. Germline CDR1 reads SEHNR; CDR2 reads FQNEAQ (reference sequence). The CDR3, as DNA: TGTGCCAGCAGCTTGACTAGTCCCGAATCCTACGAGCAGTACTTC. Its protein is CASSLTSPESYEQYF.

The chain employs TRBV2 and TRBJ2-5; D is ambiguous. Germline V lookup: CDR1 SNHLY, CDR2 FYNNEI. There are 14 residues in the CDR3. V lost 6 bases to trimming and J lost 0 bases, with 11 bases between them. CDR3 DNA sequence: TGTGCCAGCAGAGAGATGGGCTACCAAGAGACCCAGTACTTC. Amino acid sequence: CASREMGYQETQYF.

In its sample, this clone was seen once. The V gene is TRBV28, the J gene TRBJ1-1, with 7 bases aligning to TRBD1. The V and J ends lost 7 bases and 0 bases, in that order; junction bases with no gene match: 8. The CDR3 has 15 amino acids. Looked up from germline, CDR1 is MDHEN and CDR2 is SYDVKM. Written as DNA, the CDR3 is TGTGCCAGCAATTCTCAACAGGGGTTGAACACTGAAGCTTTCTTT. It translates to CASNSQQGLNTEAFF.

CDR3 coding DNA: TGTGCCAGCAGTTACTCGCCTAGCGGGAGTTACTACGAGCAGTACTTC. Amino acids: CASSYSPSGSYYEQYF. The genes are TRBV6-6 and TRBJ2-7, with 10 bases identical to TRBD2. CDR3 length: 16 residues. Germline V CDR1 and CDR2: MNHNY, SVGAGI (reference sequence). V lost 0 bases and J lost 3; bases outside the gene matches: 5.

The chain links TRBV15 to TRBJ2-7; 11 bases map to TRBD1. The CDR3 length is 15 residues. Germline-derived CDR1 and CDR2 are LNHNV and YYDKDF (reference sequence). V shed 1 base, J shed 4 bases, and the junction held 3 bases outside the gene matches. The CDR3 spells CATSRGTGGWYEQYF. The CDR3 coding sequence is TGTGCCACCAGCAGAGGGACAGGGGGCTGGTACGAGCAGTACTTC.

CDR3 nucleotide sequence: TGCGCCAGCAGTGATGGAACAGGGGACGACTATGGCTACACCTTC. Protein product: CASSDGTGDDYGYTF. V and J are TRBV10-2 and TRBJ1-2; 7 nucleotides align to TRBD1. Germline loops: CDR1 WSHSY, CDR2 SAAADI. The CDR3 length is 15 residues. Trimming took 3 bases from V and 3 from J; bases not matched to a gene: 7.

CDR3 bases: TGTGCCAGCAGCGTAGAGGAGTACAGGGAACACGAGCAGTACTTC. Protein product: CASSVEEYREHEQYF. This chain links TRBV9 with TRBJ2-7; a weak D match, TRBD1 (6 bases). The germline V gene encodes CDR1 SGDLS and CDR2 YYNGEE. With 0 bases removed from V and 5 bases from J, the gap between germline ends came to 15 bases. CDR3 length: 15 residues.

The V and J genes are TRBV6-5 and TRBJ2-7; weak D call: TRBD1 (6 bases). The V gene lost 6 bases and the J gene lost 4 bases, with 16 bases spanning the gap. The CDR3 runs to 14 residues. Germline V lookup: CDR1 MNHEY, CDR2 SVGAGI. CDR3 sequence (DNA): TGTGCCAGCAGCCGCCGGACAGATACTTACGAGCAGTACTTC. Its protein is CASSRRTDTYEQYF.

This chain joins TRBV5-6 and TRBJ2-2; TRBD1 agrees at 7 bases. The CDR3 runs 16 residues. In germline, CDR1 is SGHDT, CDR2 YYEEEE. V gave up 4 bases and J gave up 0 bases; unmatched junction bases: 6. This chain's CDR3 is CASSPDRSPNTGELFF. The CDR3 DNA reads TGTGCCAGCAGCCCGGACAGGTCACCGAACACCGGGGAGCTGTTTTTT.

The chain recombines TRBV11-2 with TRBJ2-1, with a weak D call TRBD2 (5 bases). The ends were cut back, 1 base at V and 9 bases at J, with 19 bases in the middle. This CDR3 is 16 amino acids long. Germline V CDR1 and CDR2: SGHAT, FQNNGV. The CDR3 coding sequence is TGTGCCAGCAGCTTAGCTGGGAGTCCGGGTTCCAGTGAGCAGTTCTTC. It yields the protein CASSLAGSPGSSEQFF. The full variable domain, rest sourced from reference TRBV11-2 and TRBJ2-1, is EAGVAQSPRYKIIEKRQSVAFWCNPISGHATLYWYQQILGQGPKLLIQFQNNGVVDDSQLPKDRFSAERLKGVDSTLKIQPAKLEDSAVYLCASSLAGSPGSSEQFFGPGTRLTVL.

V is TRBV10-3 and J is TRBJ1-4; TRBD1 might be the D (5 bases). CDR3 size: 14 residues. Germline V gene lookup returns CDR1 ENHRY and CDR2 SYGVKD. Trimming took 3 bases from V and 2 from J, leaving 7 bases between them. In DNA form, the CDR3 reads TGTGCCATCAGTGATGGGGGGACTAATGAAAAACTGTTTTTT. Protein: CAISDGGTNEKLFF.